This T cell receptor beta chain was captured by sequencing in a study of cytomegalovirus exposure and HLA in healthy donors. Germline V gene lookup returns CDR1 SNHLY and CDR2 FYNNEI. The CDR3 is 16 residues long. V lost 1 base to trimming and J lost 10 bases; unmatched junction nucleotides: 7. PCR primers comprised 60 Vbeta and 13 Jbeta primers. Method: immunoSEQ multiplex PCR; TCRdb's copy keeps in-frame clones and lacks some. This repertoire comprises under 150,000 clones; its ten largest clones make up roughly 3%. Sequenced input: PBMCs. The chain carries TRBV2 and TRBJ1-6, with 10 bases matching TRBD1. The TCR originated in a man aged 40-49 years in good health and CMV-seronegative. This CDR3 is CASSEGDRGIGSPLHF. DNA of the CDR3: TGTGCCAGCAGTGAAGGGGACAGGGGTATCGGATCACCCCTCCACTTT. The full variable domain, with the rest looked up from reference TRBV2 and TRBJ1-6, is EPEVTQTPSHQVTQMGQEVILRCVPISNHLYFYWYRQILGQKVEFLVSFYNNEISEKSEIFDDQFSVERPDGSNFTLKIRSTKLEDSAMYFCASSEGDRGIGSPLHFGNGTRLTVT.